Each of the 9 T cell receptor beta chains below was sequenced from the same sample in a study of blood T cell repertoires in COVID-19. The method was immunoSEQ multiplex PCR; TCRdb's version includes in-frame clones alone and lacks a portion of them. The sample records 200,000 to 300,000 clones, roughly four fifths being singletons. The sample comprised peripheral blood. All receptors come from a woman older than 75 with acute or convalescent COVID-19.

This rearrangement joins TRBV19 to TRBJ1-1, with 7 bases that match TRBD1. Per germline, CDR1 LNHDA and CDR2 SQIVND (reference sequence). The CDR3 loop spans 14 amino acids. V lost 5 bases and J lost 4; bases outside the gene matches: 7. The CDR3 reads CASSVTGSGTEAFF. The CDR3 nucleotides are TGTGCCAGTAGTGTGACAGGGTCGGGCACTGAAGCTTTCTTT.

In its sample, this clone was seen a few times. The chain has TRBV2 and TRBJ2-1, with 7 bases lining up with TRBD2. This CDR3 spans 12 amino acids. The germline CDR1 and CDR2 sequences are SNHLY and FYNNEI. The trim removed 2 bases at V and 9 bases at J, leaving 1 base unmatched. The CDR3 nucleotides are TGTGCCAGCAGTGAAACTAGCGTTGAGCAGTTCTTC. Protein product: CASSETSVEQFF.

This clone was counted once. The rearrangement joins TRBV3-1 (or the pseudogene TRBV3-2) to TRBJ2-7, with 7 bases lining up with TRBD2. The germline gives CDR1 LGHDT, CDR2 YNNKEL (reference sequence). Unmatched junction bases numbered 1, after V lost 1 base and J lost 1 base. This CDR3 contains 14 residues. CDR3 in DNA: TGTGCCAGCAGCCAAGCGGGACTATCCTACGAGCAGTACTTC. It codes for CASSQAGLSYEQYF.

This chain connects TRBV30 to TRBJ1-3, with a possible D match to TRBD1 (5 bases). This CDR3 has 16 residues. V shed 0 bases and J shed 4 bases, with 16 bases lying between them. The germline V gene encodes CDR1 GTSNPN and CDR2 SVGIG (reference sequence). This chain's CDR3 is CAWSVQVRTTGNTIYF. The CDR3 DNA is TGTGCCTGGAGTGTACAGGTACGGACCACAGGAAACACCATATATTTT.

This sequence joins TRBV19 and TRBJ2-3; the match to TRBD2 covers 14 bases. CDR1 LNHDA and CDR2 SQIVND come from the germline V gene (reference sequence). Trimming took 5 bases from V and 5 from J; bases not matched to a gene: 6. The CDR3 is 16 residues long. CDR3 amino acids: CASSSGTSGGIDTQYF. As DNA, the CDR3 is TGTGCCAGTAGTTCCGGGACTAGCGGGGGAATAGATACGCAGTATTTT.

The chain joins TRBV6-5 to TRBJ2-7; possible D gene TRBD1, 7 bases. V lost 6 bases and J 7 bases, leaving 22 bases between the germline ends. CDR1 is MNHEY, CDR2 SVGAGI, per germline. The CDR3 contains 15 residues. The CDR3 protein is CASRPLTGRFWEQYF. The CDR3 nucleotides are TGTGCCAGCAGGCCTCTGACAGGGAGGTTTTGGGAGCAGTACTTC.

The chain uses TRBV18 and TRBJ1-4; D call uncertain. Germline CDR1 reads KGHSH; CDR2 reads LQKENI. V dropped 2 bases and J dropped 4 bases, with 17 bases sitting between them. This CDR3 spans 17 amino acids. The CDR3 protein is CASSPAGRQLLNEKLFF. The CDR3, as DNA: TGTGCCAGCTCACCAGCTGGGAGGCAGTTGCTTAATGAAAAACTGTTTTTT.

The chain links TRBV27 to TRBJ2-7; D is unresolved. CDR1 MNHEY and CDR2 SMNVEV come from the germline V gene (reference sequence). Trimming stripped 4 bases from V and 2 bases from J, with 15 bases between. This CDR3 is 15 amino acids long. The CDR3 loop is CASSWAPMPPYEQYF. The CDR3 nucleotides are TGTGCCAGCAGTTGGGCCCCGATGCCCCCCTACGAGCAGTACTTC.

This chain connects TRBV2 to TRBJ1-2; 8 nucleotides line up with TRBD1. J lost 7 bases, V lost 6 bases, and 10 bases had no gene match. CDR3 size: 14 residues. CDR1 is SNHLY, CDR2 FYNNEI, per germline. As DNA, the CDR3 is TGTGCCAGCAGAGAGACAGGGGAGGGTCGTGGCTACACCTTC. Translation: CASRETGEGRGYTF.